This is a list of T cell receptor beta chains from one sample in a study of blood T cell repertoires in COVID-19. Profiled with immunoSEQ multiplex PCR; TCRdb holds only in-frame clones, not every one. The sample holds 40,000 to 50,000 clones, about 89% seen once. Sample: peripheral blood. The receptor source for this set is a man aged 65-85 years with active COVID-19. Each CDR3 is given with its conserved first and last residue. A D gene is named only where the DNA matches it firmly. Size values are once, few and many counts, or a class for expanded clones, and some rows have none.

CDR3nt,CDR3aa,abundance,j_gene,d_gene,len,v_gene
TGTGCCAGCAGCCCATTACAGGGGTTGGGGGGCTACACCTTC,CASSPLQGLGGYTF,.,TRBJ1-2,TRBD1,14,TRBV7-2
TGTGCCAGCTCACCGAAAGGACAGGCCGCCTACGAGCAGTACTTC,CASSPKGQAAYEQYF,.,TRBJ2-7,TRBD1,15,TRBV18
TGTGCCAGTAGCCAAGGACAAGAGACCCAGTACTTC,CASSQGQETQYF,.,TRBJ2-5,.,12,TRBV28
TGTGCCAGTAGTATCACAGAAAAAGCTTCCTACGAGCAGTACTTC,CASSITEKASYEQYF,.,TRBJ2-7,.,15,TRBV19
TGTGCCTGGAGTGTCCACAGGGGGCAGACGCCCCAGCATTTT,CAWSVHRGQTPQHF,once,TRBJ1-5,TRBD1,14,TRBV30
TGTGCCTGGAGTTTAACAGGTCTCGCGTATGGCTACACCTTC,CAWSLTGLAYGYTF,.,TRBJ1-2,.,14,TRBV30
TGTGCCAGCAGCTTAGAACTGAAAACCGGGGAGCTGTTTTTT,CASSLELKTGELFF,.,TRBJ2-2,.,14,TRBV7-9
TGTGCCAGTAAGGCCGCGCGGCAGACAGATACGCAGTATTTT,CASKAARQTDTQYF,.,TRBJ2-3,.,14,TRBV19
TGTGCCAGCACCGCCGGGACAGGGAACACTGAAGCTTTCTTT,CASTAGTGNTEAFF,.,TRBJ1-1,TRBD1,14,TRBV3-1/TRBV3-2
TGCGCCAGCAGCTTGGGGGACAGTTATAGCAATCAGCCCCAGCATTTT,CASSLGDSYSNQPQHF,.,TRBJ1-5,TRBD1,16,TRBV5-1
TGTGCCAGCAGCGCAGGGCCCGGCTACACCTTC,CASSAGPGYTF,.,TRBJ1-2,.,11,TRBV12-3/TRBV12-4
TGTGCCAGCAGTTTTGGACAGGGGTCCGAGCAGTACTTC,CASSFGQGSEQYF,.,TRBJ2-7,TRBD1,13,TRBV27
TGCGCCAGCAGCTTGAACAGGGGGCCATTCTACGAGCAGTACTTC,CASSLNRGPFYEQYF,.,TRBJ2-7,TRBD1,15,TRBV5-1
TGTGCCAGCAGCTTAGATGGACAGGGCGAAACTAATGAAAAACTGTTTTTT,CASSLDGQGETNEKLFF,.,TRBJ1-4,TRBD1,17,TRBV11-3
TGCGCCAGCAGCCAAGATTTGGCAGGGGGGACCTACGAGCAGTACTTC,CASSQDLAGGTYEQYF,.,TRBJ2-7,.,16,TRBV4-3
TGCGCCAGCAGTTCCCGGGACAGGGGCTGGCCTGATTTCTACGAGCAGTACTTC,CASSSRDRGWPDFYEQYF,.,TRBJ2-7,TRBD1,18,TRBV23-1
TGTGCCAGCAGTTACTTAGACAGGTCGGGCGGCTACACCTTC,CASSYLDRSGGYTF,.,TRBJ1-2,.,14,TRBV6-6
TGTGCCAGCATGATTGGGGGGTCCGTGACGCAGTATTTT,CASMIGGSVTQYF,.,TRBJ2-3,.,13,TRBV27